The next 32 T cell receptor beta chains were all read from a single sample in a study of T cells expressing NK-cell markers. TCRdb re-called the 5' RACE reads and gives one entry per CDR3 protein, without DNA. This table holds more than 90,000 distinct CDR3 sequences. Material: blood T cells: a sorted CD56 or NKG2C T cell subset, CD4+ or CD8+ T cells, or bulk PBMC T cells (not recorded which). The receptors originated from a woman between 18 and 70 years old in good health.

The chain joins TRBV27 to TRBJ1-3; the TCRdb D gene call, TRBD1, has no DNA to confirm it. The CDR3 is 15 residues long. Looked up from germline, CDR1 is MNHEY and CDR2 is SMNVEV (reference sequence). The CDR3 loop is CASSLSGGTGNTIYF.

CDR3: CASSLRDREQFF. This chain uses TRBV7-6 with TRBJ2-1; there is no DNA to check the TCRdb D call of TRBD1. Germline V gives CDR1 SGHVS, CDR2 FNYEAQ. CDR3 size: 12 residues.

The V call is TRBV12-3 or TRBV12-4, the J call TRBJ2-7; the D gene TCRdb calls, TRBD2, cannot be checked with no DNA. The CDR3 extends over 16 amino acids. CDR3 in amino acids: CASSLALGPESYEQYF.

The chain couples TRBV6-2 or TRBV6-3 to TRBJ1-5; TCRdb selects TRBD1, and the lack of DNA leaves this call unchecked. The germline CDR1 and CDR2 sequences are MNHEY and SVGEGT. CDR3 size: 13 residues. CDR3 loop: CASSQQGNQPQHF.

The genes are TRBV20-1 and TRBJ1-6; TCRdb reports TRBD1, a call that lacks DNA to check it against. In germline, CDR1 is DFQATT, CDR2 SNEGSKA (reference sequence). CDR3 size: 11 residues. Here the CDR3 reads CSASDPQGLHF.

V is TRBV7-3 and J is TRBJ2-1; without DNA, the TCRdb call of TRBD1 cannot be checked. Germline CDR1 SGHTA, CDR2 FQGTGA. The CDR3 spans 16 residues. The CDR3 sequence: CASSPTGGSSYNEQFF. Combining the CDR3 with reference TRBV7-3 and TRBJ2-1 gives the whole variable domain GAGVSQTPSNKVTEKGKYVELRCDPISGHTALYWYRQSLGQGPEFLIYFQGTGAADDSGLPNDRFFAVRPEGSVSTLKIQRTERGDSAVYLCASSPTGGSSYNEQFFGPGTRLTVL.

V usage is TRBV10-2 and J usage is TRBJ2-1; TCRdb's D gene call, TRBD2, goes unchecked for lack of DNA. The CDR3 spans 15 residues. Germline loops: CDR1 WSHSY, CDR2 SAAADI. The CDR3 spells CASSDLSGRNNEQFF.

V gene TRBV7-2 combines with J gene TRBJ2-1. The V gene's germline CDR1 is SGHTA and CDR2 FQGNSA. The CDR3 is 13 amino acids. This chain's CDR3 is CASSFGARNEQFF.

The chain is built from TRBV27 and TRBJ2-1; as DNA is missing, the TRBD2 call by TCRdb cannot be tested. This CDR3 is built from 15 residues. CDR1 and CDR2 from the germline V gene are MNHEY and SMNVEV (reference sequence). The CDR3 sequence is CASSLSAGGNNEQFF.

This chain joins TRBV4-3 and TRBJ1-6. The CDR3 has 17 residues. The germline gives CDR1 LGHNA, CDR2 YSLEER. The CDR3 sequence is CASSQDLVESSNSPLHF.

V usage is TRBV6-5 and J usage is TRBJ2-4; TCRdb returns TRBD1, unconfirmable since there is no DNA. CDR3 size: 13 residues. Per the germline V gene, CDR1 is MNHEY and CDR2 is SVGAGI. CDR3: CASSYSPGNIQYF.

The chain combines TRBV19 with TRBJ2-1; TCRdb names TRBD1, which stays unverified in the absence of DNA. Germline CDR1 LNHDA, CDR2 SQIVND (reference sequence). The CDR3 totals 13 residues. The CDR3 loop reads CASSETVGNEQFF.

The chain combines TRBV10-3 with TRBJ1-4. Germline V CDR1 and CDR2: ENHRY, SYGVKD. CDR3 size: 12 residues. The CDR3 protein is CAISDPSEKLFF.

J is TRBJ2-3 and V is TRBV20-1; the D call of TRBD2 rests on TCRdb alone, since no DNA is present to check it. Per the germline V gene, CDR1 is DFQATT and CDR2 is SNEGSKA (reference sequence). The CDR3 has 16 residues. This chain's CDR3 is CSAPIRGRSSTDTQYF.

V usage is TRBV7-9 and J usage is TRBJ2-2. Germline lookup yields CDR1 SEHNR and CDR2 FQNEAQ (reference sequence). This CDR3 spans 12 amino acids. The CDR3 is CARELSTGELFF.

V usage is TRBV5-4 and J usage is TRBJ1-5. This CDR3 region has 13 residues. CDR1 is SGHNT, CDR2 YYREEE, per germline (reference sequence). CDR3 amino acids: CASSTGRGQPQHF.

V and J are TRBV18 and TRBJ2-7. There are 14 residues in the CDR3. Germline assignment: CDR1 KGHSH and CDR2 LQKENI. This CDR3 is CASSPPGHSYEQYF.

V is TRBV5-1 and J is TRBJ2-1; lacking DNA, the TRBD1 call made by TCRdb goes unchecked. CDR1 SGHRS and CDR2 YFSETQ come from the germline V gene. The CDR3 spans 15 residues. The CDR3 reads CASSLVSGAYNEQFF. The full variable domain, rest sourced from reference TRBV5-1 and TRBJ2-1, is KAGVTQTPRYLIKTRGQQVTLSCSPISGHRSVSWYQQTPGQGLQFLFEYFSETQRNKGNFPGRFSGRQFSNSRSEMNVSTLELGDSALYLCASSLVSGAYNEQFFGPGTRLTVL.

The chain has TRBV27 and TRBJ2-5; the D call of TRBD1 rests on TCRdb alone, since no DNA is present to check it. The CDR3 runs to 14 residues. From germline, CDR1 is MNHEY and CDR2 SMNVEV (reference sequence). This CDR3 reads CASSSGGLRETQYF.

This rearrangement joins TRBV20-1 to TRBJ2-3; TCRdb lists TRBD1, though no DNA is available to test this call. The CDR3 extends over 11 amino acids. Germline CDR1 and CDR2: DFQATT and SNEGSKA (reference sequence). The CDR3 loop reads CIGTSTDTQYF.

This chain uses TRBV5-4 with TRBJ2-1; TCRdb's D gene call, TRBD2, goes unchecked for lack of DNA. The CDR3 is 15 residues long. Looked up from germline, CDR1 is SGHNT and CDR2 is YYREEE (reference sequence). CDR3 loop: CASSLTSGRAYEQFF. The whole variable domain, filled in from reference TRBV5-4 and TRBJ2-1, reads ETGVTQSPTHLIKTRGQQVTLRCSSQSGHNTVSWYQQALGQGPQFIFQYYREEENGRGNFPPRFSGLQFPNYSSELNVNALELDDSALYLCASSLTSGRAYEQFFGPGTRLTVL.

The V call is TRBV11-2, the J call TRBJ1-1. The CDR3 runs 12 residues. Germline lookup yields CDR1 SGHAT and CDR2 FQNNGV. The CDR3 spells CASMAGGTEAFF.

This chain uses TRBV20-1 with TRBJ2-7; there is no DNA to check the TCRdb D call of TRBD1. The CDR3 sequence is 14 residues long. Germline CDR1 is DFQATT and CDR2 is SNEGSKA (reference sequence). CDR3 loop: CSATRDRASYEQYF.

J is TRBJ2-5 and V is TRBV5-6. Per germline, CDR1 SGHDT and CDR2 YYEEEE. The CDR3 contains 14 residues. The CDR3 spells CASSLVQDGETQYF.

The rearrangement links TRBV28 to TRBJ2-7; TCRdb outputs TRBD2, but without DNA this stays unchecked. The CDR3 consists of 13 residues. Germline V lookup: CDR1 MDHEN, CDR2 SYDVKM. The CDR3 here is CASQTTDPHEQYF. The entire variable domain, with the rest obtained from reference TRBV28 and TRBJ2-7, is as follows: DVKVTQSSRYLVKRTGEKVFLECVQDMDHENMFWYRQDPGLGLRLIYFSYDVKMKEKGDIPEGYSVSREKKERFSLILESASTNQTSMYLCASQTTDPHEQYFGPGTRLTVT.

This rearrangement joins TRBV5-1 to TRBJ1-1. Germline assignment: CDR1 SGHRS and CDR2 YFSETQ. This CDR3 has 13 residues. CDR3 sequence reads: CASSSGVGTEAFF.

The rearrangement uses TRBV7-6 and TRBJ1-1; TCRdb's D call, TRBD1, is unchecked because there is no DNA. The CDR3 is 15 amino acids. Germline values: CDR1 SGHVS, CDR2 FNYEAQ. This CDR3 is CASSSGQGVNTEAFF.

The chain combines TRBV24-1 with TRBJ2-5; TCRdb indicates TRBD1, and absent DNA this call remains unverified. The CDR3 runs 14 residues. Germline assignment: CDR1 KGHDR and CDR2 SFDVKD. CDR3 amino acids: CATSDRLGRETQYF.

The chain links TRBV7-9 to TRBJ1-1; TCRdb calls TRBD1, which cannot be checked without DNA. The CDR3 covers 15 residues. Germline lookup yields CDR1 SEHNR and CDR2 FQNEAQ (reference sequence). CDR3: CASSFAQGAVTEAFF. The variable domain in full, with the rest retrieved from reference TRBV7-9 and TRBJ1-1, is DTGVSQNPRHKITKRGQNVTFRCDPISEHNRLYWYRQTLGQGPEFLTYFQNEAQLEKSRLLSDRFSAERPKGSFSTLEIQRTEQGDSAMYLCASSFAQGAVTEAFFGQGTRLTVV.

V usage is TRBV4-3 and J usage is TRBJ2-2. This CDR3 spans 16 amino acids. Germline CDR1 reads LGHNA; CDR2 reads YSLEER. The CDR3 sequence is CASSQDMTANTGELFF.

The chain carries TRBV28 and TRBJ2-5; with no DNA, the TCRdb D assignment of TRBD2 cannot be verified. The CDR3 is made up of 14 amino acids. Per the germline V gene, CDR1 is MDHEN and CDR2 is SYDVKM. CDR3 amino acids: CASSPLWEEETQYF.

The chain links TRBV7-6 to TRBJ2-3; lacking DNA, the TRBD1 call made by TCRdb goes unchecked. Looked up from germline, CDR1 is SGHVS and CDR2 is FNYEAQ. The CDR3 covers 15 residues. The CDR3 protein is CASSSLAGASDTQYF.